The source of this TCR beta chain is a study of blood T cell repertoires in COVID-19. Study in general: There were acute and convalescent COVID-19 samples, and they came from the United States, Italy and Spain. PBMCs, B-cell-depleted T cells, or T cells provided the cDNA or gDNA that made up the material.

In the original workflow: Using reference gene primer amplification, nucleated cell counts were estimated. Data came from immunoSEQ multiplex PCR; TCRdb stores just in-frame clones and leaves some out. From that table come the V and J calls and clone size; the DNA was used to work out D and trimming. The sample has tens of thousands of clones; around 80% are singletons. This CDR3 has 16 amino acids. The germline V and J ends were trimmed by 4 bases and 0 bases, with 13 bases remaining between them. Germline V lookup: CDR1 LGHNA, CDR2 YNFKEQ. Sequencing input: peripheral blood. This clonotype originated in a man under 40 with COVID-19, enrolled during active disease. The V gene is TRBV4-2, the J gene TRBJ1-3; D is undetermined. The chain's CDR3 is CASSLAPADSGNTIYF. In DNA, the CDR3 is TGTGCCAGCAGCCTGGCCCCAGCGGACTCTGGAAACACCATATATTTT.